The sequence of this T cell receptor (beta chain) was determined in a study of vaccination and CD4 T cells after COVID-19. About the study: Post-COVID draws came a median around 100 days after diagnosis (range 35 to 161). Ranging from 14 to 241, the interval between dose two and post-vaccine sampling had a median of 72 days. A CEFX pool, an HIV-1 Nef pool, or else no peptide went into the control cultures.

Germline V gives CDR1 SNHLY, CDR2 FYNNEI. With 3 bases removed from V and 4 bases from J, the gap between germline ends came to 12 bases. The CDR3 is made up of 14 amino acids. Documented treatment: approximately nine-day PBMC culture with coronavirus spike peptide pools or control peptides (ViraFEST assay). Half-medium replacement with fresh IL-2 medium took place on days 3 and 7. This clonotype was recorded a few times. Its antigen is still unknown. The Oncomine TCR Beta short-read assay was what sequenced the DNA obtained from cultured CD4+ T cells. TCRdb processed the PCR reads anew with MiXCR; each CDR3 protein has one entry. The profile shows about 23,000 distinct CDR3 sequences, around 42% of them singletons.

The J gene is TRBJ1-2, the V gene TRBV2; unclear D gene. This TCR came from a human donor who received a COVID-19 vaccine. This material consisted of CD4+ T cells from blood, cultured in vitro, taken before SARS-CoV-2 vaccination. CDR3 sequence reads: CASSDWGTRYGYTF. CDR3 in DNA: TGTGCCAGCAGTGACTGGGGTACTCGCTATGGCTACACCTTC.